These 25 T cell receptor beta chains came from one sample sequenced in a study of CD8 T cells in ankylosing spondylitis (dated by TCRdb to the late 2010s). Library preparation used 5' RACE. Data came from an Illumina HiSeq 2500. TCRdb reprocessing: public reads trimmed at Q25 with fastp, clones called with MiXCR, in-frame beta chains kept. Rows with one shared CDR3 protein collapse into an entry with the most common genes and DNA. In this sample the table shows roughly 400,000 distinct CDR3 sequences, 20% to 25% of which occur a single time. 15% to 20% of the sample is held by the ten biggest clonotypes. Their antigens are not known. Study-wide findings and limitations: Blood from ankylosing spondylitis patients appeared to be characterized by a TCR beta motif made up of eight highly homologous amino acid variants.

The specimen sequenced was blood, either unsorted or a sorted T cell fraction (not recorded which). All receptors derive from a male donor with ankylosing spondylitis.

This clonotype was detected a few times. The CDR3 nucleotides are TGTGCCAGCAGCTTAGTATCACAGGGGTACGATACGCAGTATTTT. Protein sequence: CASSLVSQGYDTQYF. The gene calls are TRBV11-2 and TRBJ2-3; 7 nucleotides line up with TRBD1. The germline V gene encodes CDR1 SGHAT and CDR2 FQNNGV. V gave up 1 base and J gave up 6 bases; unmatched junction bases: 7. This CDR3 comprises 15 residues.

This clonotype was seen more than once but under ten times. Its ends do not fully match the called genes, so a read error is possible. The chain uses TRBV6-2 or TRBV6-3 and TRBJ2-2, with D perhaps matching TRBD1 (5 bases). Germline V CDR1 and CDR2: MNHEY, SVGEGT. The CDR3 runs to 16 residues. Written as DNA, the CDR3 is TGTGCCAGTAGTTTTCGCCAGGGCGTGAACACCGGGGAGCTGTTTTTT. Translated: CASSFRQGVNTGELFF.

This clonotype was recorded a few times. The CDR3 region is CATQKESRENEQYF. The DNA for the CDR3 is TGTGCCACCCAAAAGGAGTCGCGGGAGAACGAGCAGTACTTC. The chain joins TRBV6-1 to TRBJ2-7; 7 nucleotides line up with TRBD2. The CDR3 covers 14 residues. CDR1 and CDR2 from the germline V gene are MNHNS and SASEGT. The V gene end was trimmed by 10 bases and the J gene end by 5 bases; junction bases not matched to a gene: 14.

This clonotype has more than one count but fewer than ten. This chain joins TRBV5-1 and TRBJ2-1; 10 bases fit TRBD2. Germline lookup yields CDR1 SGHRS and CDR2 YFSETQ. The CDR3 is made up of 14 amino acids. The J segment lost 6 bases and the V segment lost 4 bases, leaving 4 bases of the junction unmatched. The CDR3 spells CASSLSGRSNEQFF. CDR3 in DNA: TGCGCCAGCAGCCTTAGCGGGAGGTCCAATGAGCAGTTCTTC.

This chain links TRBV29-1 with TRBJ2-2, with D perhaps matching TRBD2 (5 bases). This CDR3 contains 14 residues. The germline V gene has CDR1 SQVTM and CDR2 ANQGSEA. V was shortened by 7 bases and J by 3 bases, with 15 bases between the two germline ends. CDR3 DNA sequence: TGCAGCGGTTCCGGGCCCGGGGACACCGGGGAGCTGTTTTTT. It specifies CSGSGPGDTGELFF.

The chain links TRBV28 to TRBJ2-3; 11 bases line up with TRBD2. The CDR3 length is 17 residues. Trimming took 0 bases from V and 0 from J; bases not matched to a gene: 2. The V gene's germline CDR1 is MDHEN and CDR2 SYDVKM. CDR3 protein: CASSLWTSGTSTDTQYF. The CDR3 DNA follows: TGTGCCAGCAGTTTATGGACTAGCGGGACGAGCACAGATACGCAGTATTTT.

This chain uses TRBV27 with TRBJ1-4; D remains unclear. This CDR3 has 14 amino acids. Germline-derived CDR1 and CDR2 are MNHEY and SMNVEV (reference sequence). Trimming shortened V by 3 bases and J by 7 bases, and 12 bases separated the two germline ends. The CDR3 DNA is TGTGCCAGCAGTTTTGACTCTGCTGGTGAAAAACTGTTTTTT. It is translated as CASSFDSAGEKLFF.

The chain is built from TRBV28 and TRBJ1-2; TRBD1 is a possible D gene (6 bases). There are 13 residues in the CDR3. V was pared by 6 bases and J by 4 bases, with 12 bases between. Per germline, CDR1 MDHEN and CDR2 SYDVKM. The CDR3 region has the DNA TGTGCCAGCAGAATACAGGGTCCCTATGGCTACACCTTC. Translating it yields CASRIQGPYGYTF.

This rearrangement joins TRBV7-2 to TRBJ1-1, with D possibly being TRBD1 (6 bases). CDR3 length equals 14 residues. The germline V gene encodes CDR1 SGHTA and CDR2 FQGNSA. V gave up 5 bases and J gave up 7 bases, with 17 bases separating them. The CDR3 region is CASSPGARLNEAFF. The CDR3 bases are TGTGCCAGCAGCCCAGGGGCCCGGCTGAATGAAGCTTTCTTT.

The chain couples TRBV28 to TRBJ1-5; D not certain. CDR3 length: 13 residues. V was clipped by 2 bases and J by 12 bases, with 14 bases between them. The germline V gene encodes CDR1 MDHEN and CDR2 SYDVKM. The CDR3 DNA is TGTGCCAGCAGTTTAGGTTCCGTCCTGCTCCAGCATTTT. Protein product: CASSLGSVLLQHF.

There are a few counts of this clonotype. This rearrangement joins TRBV20-1 to TRBJ2-7, with TRBD2 as a possible D gene (6 bases). CDR1 DFQATT and CDR2 SNEGSKA come from the germline V gene (reference sequence). V shed 6 bases and J shed 3 bases, with 15 bases lying between them. The CDR3 is 13 residues long. DNA for the CDR3: TGCAGTGCCACCGCCGGGGGATTCTACGAGCAGTACTTC. Translating it yields CSATAGGFYEQYF.

The chain carries TRBV6-2 or TRBV6-3 and TRBJ2-1; 12 bases fit TRBD2. This CDR3 has 18 amino acids. V shed 6 bases, J shed 4 bases, and the junction held 13 bases outside the gene matches. Germline values: CDR1 MNHEY, CDR2 SVGEGT. In DNA form, the CDR3 reads TGTGCCAGCAGCTTCCCGATAACTAGCGGGAGGACATACAATGAGCAGTTCTTC. This translates into CASSFPITSGRTYNEQFF.

This clonotype was seen repeatedly, ten times or more. The V gene is TRBV7-2, the J gene TRBJ2-1; TRBD2 agrees at 7 bases. Germline CDR1 is SGHTA and CDR2 is FQGNSA. The V gene end was trimmed by 5 bases and the J gene end by 0 bases; junction bases not matched to a gene: 7. The CDR3 contains 16 residues. The CDR3, as DNA: TGTGCCAGCAGCCTAACTAGCGCGAGCTCCTACAATGAGCAGTTCTTC. Amino acids: CASSLTSASSYNEQFF.

V gene TRBV27 combines with J gene TRBJ2-3, with D possibly being TRBD1 (5 bases). Between the trimmed V and J ends, which lost 5 bases and 2 bases, there was a span of 8 bases. The CDR3 spans 13 residues. Germline CDR1 is MNHEY and CDR2 is SMNVEV (reference sequence). CDR3 sequence: CASSPGHTDTQYF. The CDR3 nucleotides read TGTGCCAGCAGTCCCGGACACACAGATACGCAGTATTTT.

The chain uses TRBV19 and TRBJ1-5; 11 bases align to TRBD1. The CDR3 runs 14 residues. Germline V lookup: CDR1 LNHDA, CDR2 SQIVND (reference sequence). V shed 3 bases and J 9 bases; nucleotides not matched to a gene: 4. CDR3 sequence (DNA): TGTGCCAGTAGTATGGACAGGGGGCAAGGGCCCCAGCATTTT. Protein: CASSMDRGQGPQHF.

The V gene is TRBV5-5, the J gene TRBJ2-7; 10 bases map to TRBD2. This CDR3 spans 16 amino acids. Per the germline V gene, CDR1 is SGHKS and CDR2 is YYEKEE (reference sequence). V gave up 4 bases and J gave up 6 bases; unmatched junction bases: 13. As DNA, the CDR3 is TGTGCCAGCAGCCCTTTAGCGGGAGGAATTCGTATCGAGCAGTACTTC. Residues: CASSPLAGGIRIEQYF.

This clonotype was detected only a few times. The chain combines TRBV5-1 with TRBJ2-1, with 7 bases matching TRBD1. The J segment lost 1 base and the V segment lost 4 bases, leaving 11 bases of the junction unmatched. The CDR3 has 17 residues. Per germline, CDR1 SGHRS and CDR2 YFSETQ. For the CDR3, the DNA is TGCGCCAGCAGCACCCCAAGGACAGGATCATCCTACAATGAGCAGTTCTTC. Amino acid sequence: CASSTPRTGSSYNEQFF.

The sample holds a few counts of this clonotype. This rearrangement joins TRBV18 to TRBJ2-5; D could derive from TRBD1 or TRBD2 (5 bases each). The CDR3 spans 13 residues. Trimming shortened V by 3 bases and J by 5 bases, and 10 bases separated the two germline ends. Per the germline V gene, CDR1 is KGHSH and CDR2 is LQKENI. CDR3 residues: CASSPGVYETQYF. The CDR3 DNA reads TGTGCCAGCTCACCGGGGGTTTACGAGACCCAGTACTTC.

This clonotype occurred many times. The gene calls are TRBV12-3 or TRBV12-4 and TRBJ2-7; 9 bases are shared with TRBD1. The CDR3 is made up of 12 amino acids. J was trimmed by 4 bases and V by 6 bases; bases with no gene match: 1. This chain's CDR3 is CASRTGGYEQYF. For the CDR3, the DNA is TGTGCCAGCAGGACAGGGGGTTACGAGCAGTACTTC.

This clonotype was seen only a few times. V usage is TRBV11-2 and J usage is TRBJ2-1; 11 nucleotides align to TRBD2. In germline, CDR1 is SGHAT, CDR2 FQNNGV. V lost 0 bases to trimming and J lost 2 bases; unmatched junction nucleotides: 3. The CDR3 runs 17 residues. CDR3 in amino acids: CASSLDLAGGAYNEQFF. The CDR3 DNA sequence: TGTGCCAGCAGCTTAGATCTAGCGGGAGGTGCCTACAATGAGCAGTTCTTC. Based on the CDR3 plus reference TRBV11-2 and TRBJ2-1, the full variable domain is EAGVAQSPRYKIIEKRQSVAFWCNPISGHATLYWYQQILGQGPKLLIQFQNNGVVDDSQLPKDRFSAERLKGVDSTLKIQPAKLEDSAVYLCASSLDLAGGAYNEQFFGPGTRLTVL.

J is TRBJ1-6 and V is TRBV5-1, with 10 bases aligning to TRBD1. Germline V gene lookup returns CDR1 SGHRS and CDR2 YFSETQ. This CDR3 contains 18 residues. J was trimmed by 7 bases and V by 3 bases; bases with no gene match: 13. For the CDR3, the DNA is TGCGCCAGCAGCTCCCGACAGGGGGCCATTAACGGGAATTCACCCCTCCACTTT. It specifies CASSSRQGAINGNSPLHF.

This clonotype has more than one count but fewer than ten. V is TRBV18 and J is TRBJ2-7; D possibly corresponds to TRBD2 (7 bases). Germline V gives CDR1 KGHSH, CDR2 LQKENI. The CDR3 runs to 12 residues. The ends were cut back, 7 bases at V and 5 bases at J, with 12 bases in the middle. The CDR3 loop reads CASYRGANEQYF. The CDR3 bases are TGTGCCAGCTACCGGGGGGCTAACGAGCAGTACTTC.

The J gene is TRBJ1-5, the V gene TRBV4-2, with D possibly matching TRBD1 (5 bases). The CDR3 extends over 19 amino acids. V dropped 0 bases and J dropped 3 bases, with 21 bases sitting between them. Germline values: CDR1 LGHNA, CDR2 YNFKEQ. Here the CDR3 reads CASSQDIPRTPGDNQPQHF. CDR3 coding DNA: TGTGCCAGCAGCCAAGATATTCCCCGGACACCTGGGGACAATCAGCCCCAGCATTTT.

This clonotype has more than one count but fewer than ten. This sequence joins TRBV20-1 and TRBJ1-5, with no clear D. This CDR3 is built from 15 residues. The V gene's germline CDR1 is DFQATT and CDR2 SNEGSKA (reference sequence). The ends were cut back, 0 bases at V and 0 bases at J, with 9 bases in the middle. Here the CDR3 DNA reads TGCAGTGCTAGAGATGCCCAGTCTAGCAATCAGCCCCAGCATTTT. Its translation: CSARDAQSSNQPQHF.

This clonotype appeared a few times. The chain has TRBV7-9 and TRBJ1-1; D call uncertain. The germline CDR1 and CDR2 sequences are SEHNR and FQNEAQ (reference sequence). The CDR3 runs 15 residues. Trimming removed 2 bases at V and 1 base at J, with 11 bases between. This CDR3 is CASSLLPNRNTEAFF. In DNA, the CDR3 is TGTGCCAGCAGCTTACTTCCAAACCGGAACACTGAAGCTTTCTTT.